This TCR beta chain was recorded in a study of OX40 agonist ivuxolimab in advanced cancers. Germline V gene data show CDR1 as SGHTA and CDR2 as FQGNSA. The CDR3 is 14 residues long. Trimming took off 5 bases at V and 0 bases at J, with 10 bases between the two ends. Sequenced by immunoSEQ multiplex PCR; TCRdb stores in-frame clones only, minus some. The data show nearly 80,000 clones, around 92% seen once. This sample comprised CD4+ or CD8+ T cells sorted from blood, obtained in a trial of the OX40 agonist ivuxolimab. This TCR was recovered from an adult with an advanced solid tumor such as melanoma, head and neck, liver or kidney cancer. The chain is built from TRBV7-2 and TRBJ1-2, with D perhaps matching TRBD1 (6 bases). CDR3 in amino acids: CASSRDISNYGYTF. In DNA, the CDR3 is TGTGCCAGCAGCCGGGACATTTCTAACTATGGCTACACCTTC.